These T cell receptor beta chains were read from a single sample in a study of T cells after yellow fever vaccination. Each CDR3 protein gets one entry after TCRdb re-called the 5' RACE reads with MiXCR. The sample consists of hundreds of thousands of distinct CDR3 sequences, about 8.7% of them appearing once. The material sequenced was PBMCs, taken on the day of the first yellow fever vaccination. All receptors derive from a man younger than 35 who received the YFV17D yellow fever vaccine. Both conserved end residues are part of each CDR3. Fields, in order: V gene, J gene, clone size, D gene, CDR3 protein, CDR3 DNA. A D gene is named only where the DNA matches it firmly. Only some rows state a clone size, as once, few, many or a class for expanded clones.

>TRBV6-1|TRBJ1-4|few|-
CASSELKGATNEKLFF
TGTGCCAGCAGTGAATTAAAGGGTGCAACTAATGAAAAACTGTTTTTT
>TRBV10-3|TRBJ1-2|-|-
CAISDSYGYTF
TGTGCCATCAGTGATAGCTATGGCTACACCTTC
>TRBV29-1|TRBJ2-7|few|-
CSVEGQGLSYEQYF
TGCAGCGTTGAGGGGCAGGGCCTCTCCTACGAGCAGTACTTC
>TRBV12-3/TRBV12-4|TRBJ1-2|few|-
CASSYRANYGYTF
TGTGCCAGCAGTTACAGGGCTAACTATGGCTACACCTTC
>TRBV4-2|TRBJ2-3|few|-
CASSQDLDWGAGTQYF
TGTGCCAGCAGCCAAGATCTGGACTGGGGGGCGGGTACGCAGTATTTT
>TRBV7-2|TRBJ2-5|few|-
CASSLNRDQETQYF
TGTGCCAGCAGCTTAAACAGGGATCAAGAGACCCAGTACTTC
>TRBV5-1|TRBJ2-3|many|-
CASSFSTYRRELSTDTQYF
TGCGCCAGCAGCTTCTCCACTTATAGACGGGAGCTCAGCACAGATACGCAGTATTTT
>TRBV12-3/TRBV12-4|TRBJ1-5|many|-
CASSRAGQPQHF
TGTGCCAGCAGCCGGGCTGGCCAGCCCCAGCATTTT
>TRBV4-2|TRBJ2-3|-|-
CASSQEPHGHQRGTDTQYF
TGTGCCAGCAGCCAAGAGCCCCATGGGCACCAGCGGGGCACAGATACGCAGTATTTT
>TRBV5-1|TRBJ2-3|-|-
CASSPGTLPTDTQYF
TGCGCCAGCAGCCCCGGGACTCTGCCCACAGATACGCAGTATTTT
>TRBV19|TRBJ2-1|-|TRBD1
CASRPRDRNNEQFF
TGTGCCAGCCGCCCCCGGGACAGGAACAATGAGCAGTTCTTC
>TRBV3-1|TRBJ2-4|-|-
CASSQGIRIQYF
TGTGCCAGCAGCCAGGGGATACGAATTCAGTACTTC
>TRBV20-1|TRBJ2-1|many|-
CSAEGLALDEQFF
TGCAGTGCGGAAGGGCTGGCGTTGGATGAGCAGTTCTTC
>TRBV12-3/TRBV12-4|TRBJ2-5|few|-
CASSLGPREETQYF
TGTGCCAGCAGTTTAGGTCCTAGAGAAGAGACCCAGTACTTC
>TRBV20-1|TRBJ1-2|-|-
CSAMSWTDYGYTF
TGCAGTGCTATGAGCTGGACAGACTATGGCTACACCTTC
>TRBV6-2/TRBV6-3|TRBJ2-4|few|-
CASRPTVEYAKNIQYF
TGTGCCAGCAGGCCGACTGTAGAATATGCCAAAAACATTCAGTACTTC
>TRBV25-1|TRBJ1-6|few|-
CASSESGYISPLHF
TGTGCCAGCAGTGAATCAGGGTATATCTCACCCCTCCACTTT
>TRBV12-3/TRBV12-4|TRBJ2-7|few|TRBD1
CASSPTGGYRYF
TGTGCCAGCAGTCCCACAGGGGGGTATCGGTACTTC
>TRBV7-9|TRBJ1-5|many|TRBD1
CASSLGQGANQPQHF
TGTGCCAGCAGCCTCGGACAGGGGGCAAACCAGCCCCAGCATTTT
>TRBV7-2|TRBJ2-1|-|TRBD2
CASSLGLARYNEQFF
TGTGCCAGCAGCTTGGGACTAGCGCGCTACAATGAGCAGTTCTTC
>TRBV12-3/TRBV12-4|TRBJ2-4|-|-
CASSFAAKNIQYF
TGTGCCAGCAGTTTCGCAGCCAAAAACATTCAGTACTTC
>TRBV18|TRBJ1-5|few|-
CASSLGITVNQPQHF
TGTGCCAGCTCACTAGGGATAACGGTAAATCAGCCCCAGCATTTT
>TRBV9|TRBJ2-3|few|-
CASSVVTGPSTDTQYF
TGTGCCAGCAGCGTAGTGACAGGTCCTAGCACAGATACGCAGTATTTT
>TRBV20-1|TRBJ1-1|many|-
CSASKVANTEAFF
TGCAGTGCTAGTAAGGTCGCGAACACTGAAGCTTTCTTT
>TRBV29-1|TRBJ2-3|-|TRBD1
CSVYRGSTDTQYF
TGCAGCGTCTACAGGGGAAGCACAGATACGCAGTATTTT
>TRBV28|TRBJ1-3|-|-
CASIDPSPSHGNTIYF
TGTGCCAGCATTGATCCCTCGCCTTCGCATGGAAACACCATATATTTT
>TRBV20-1|TRBJ2-7|-|-
CSAINPTWGYEQYF
TGCAGTGCTATCAACCCGACGTGGGGCTACGAGCAGTACTTC
>TRBV10-2|TRBJ2-1|-|TRBD2
CASSEARGRGVNEQFF
TGCGCCAGCAGTGAGGCCAGAGGGCGGGGGGTGAATGAGCAGTTCTTC
>TRBV20-1|TRBJ2-5|many|TRBD2
CSARDARGAQETQYF
TGCAGTGCTAGAGATGCGCGGGGGGCCCAAGAGACCCAGTACTTC
>TRBV12-3/TRBV12-4|TRBJ1-1|many|-
CASSPEGRVTEAFF
TGTGCCAGCAGTCCCGAAGGCCGCGTCACTGAAGCTTTCTTT
>TRBV7-2|TRBJ1-1|many|TRBD1
CASSFTTGTVRNTEAFF
TGTGCCAGCAGTTTTACTACAGGGACAGTCCGGAACACTGAAGCTTTCTTT
>TRBV6-2/TRBV6-3|TRBJ2-1|-|TRBD2
CASSTSGGSHEQFF
TGTGCCAGCAGCACTAGCGGGGGGAGCCATGAGCAGTTCTTC
>TRBV9|TRBJ1-6|-|-
CASSSIGNSPLHF
TGTGCCAGCAGCAGCATAGGCAATTCACCCCTCCACTTT
>TRBV9|TRBJ2-3|-|TRBD2
CASNSLTSGGARDTQYF
TGTGCCAGCAACAGTCTGACTAGCGGGGGTGCCAGGGATACGCAGTATTTT
>TRBV20-1|TRBJ2-1|few|-
CSASPTSPNYNEQFF
TGCAGTGCTAGCCCCACATCGCCCAATTACAATGAGCAGTTCTTC
>TRBV24-1|TRBJ2-5|few|-
CATMPQGSFFQETQYF
TGTGCCACCATGCCCCAGGGTTCATTCTTCCAAGAGACCCAGTACTTC
>TRBV3-1|TRBJ1-5|-|-
CASSQAGVESNQPQHF
TGTGCCAGCAGCCAGGCGGGGGTGGAAAGCAATCAGCCCCAGCATTTT
>TRBV7-9|TRBJ2-5|few|TRBD2
CASSLAQGLAGVGTQYF
TGTGCCAGCAGCTTAGCCCAGGGACTAGCGGGGGTTGGCACCCAGTACTTC
>TRBV18|TRBJ2-5|few|TRBD1
CASSPRGTAETQYF
TGTGCCAGCTCACCACGGGGGACAGCAGAGACCCAGTACTTC